This entry is about one TCR beta chain. The data were taken from a study of blood T cell repertoires in COVID-19. There are 16 residues in the CDR3. V lost 0 bases and J 3 bases, leaving 14 bases between the germline ends. Germline CDR1 LGHNA, CDR2 YSLEER. Produced via immunoSEQ multiplex PCR; TCRdb's table is partial and in-frame only. The sample has 150,000 to 200,000 clones, about three quarters seen once. The chain is built from TRBV4-3 and TRBJ2-5; perhaps TRBD1 as D (6 bases). The sequence was collected from a woman of 80 years or more with active or convalescent COVID-19. What was sequenced was peripheral blood. CDR3 residues: CASSQDVRGKEETQYF. For the CDR3, the DNA is TGCGCCAGCAGCCAAGATGTCAGGGGAAAAGAAGAGACCCAGTACTTC.